The T cell receptor (beta chain) described here comes from a study of blood T cell repertoires in COVID-19. Study-wide context: Samples representing acute and convalescent COVID-19 were sourced from the United States, Italy and Spain. Sample material is recorded as cDNA or gDNA derived from T cells, B-cell-depleted T cells, or PBMCs.

This clone has just a few counts. In the study's own analysis: Quantification of nucleated cells was approximated via reference gene primer amplification. Repertoires were generated with immunoSEQ multiplex PCR, while TCRdb's copy carries only in-frame clones and drops some. V and J calls plus clone size are reproduced from that table; the DNA served to infer D and trimming. In the table there are 220,000 or so clones, around 80% of which are singletons. CDR3 length: 15 residues. The germline V gene encodes CDR1 SGHDN and CDR2 FVKESK. J gave up 7 bases and V 2 bases, and 10 bases lay outside the gene matches.

The sample comprised peripheral blood. This TCR was recovered from a woman in her 70s with acute or convalescent COVID-19. The genes are TRBV14 and TRBJ1-1, with 7 positions matching TRBD1. The chain's CDR3 is CASSQRLGGSYEAFF. The DNA for the CDR3 is TGTGCCAGCAGCCAAAGATTAGGGGGCTCCTATGAAGCTTTCTTT.